This note documents a single T cell receptor beta chain sequence. At one boundary the junction diverges from the germline segment, which might be a read error. Researchers isolated at least 6 million PBMCs per sample. The V gene's germline CDR1 is SGDLS and CDR2 YYNGEE. The CDR3 contains 15 residues. This sample stems from a study of blood T cells in healthy people across ages. Study context: Template switching picked up about one barcoded beta molecule for each two T cells.

PCR was performed a second time for about 7 to 12 cycles using a sample-barcoded 5' primer and a J-beta primer mix. The authors tagged each cDNA molecule using a template-switch adaptor with 12 random nucleotides. A single record per CDR3 protein comes from TCRdb applying MiXCR to the 5' RACE reads. The data show more than 1.4 million distinct CDR3 sequences, 42% seen once. This TCR came from a woman younger than 30 in good health. Sequenced sample: blood. The chain recombines TRBV9 with TRBJ2-1; D ambiguous. The CDR3 nucleotides are TGTGCCAGCAGCGTAGGAGGCAACTCCTACAGTGAGCAGTTCTTC. This encodes CASSVGGNSYSEQFF.